Below, 14 T cell receptor beta chains from the same sample are listed, as sequenced in a study of T-cell reconstitution after alpha-beta-depleted transplantation in children. Unique molecular identifiers were built into the TCRbeta library. MiXCR was run by TCRdb on the PCR reads, yielding one entry per CDR3 protein. This table has about 460,000 distinct CDR3 sequences, 10% to 13% appearing once. The sequenced sample was PBMCs, obtained before TCRalphabeta/CD19-depleted stem cell transplant. These receptors all stem from a child aged 2 to 15 with inherited bone marrow failure, due to receive a stem cell transplant.

At least ten counts were recorded for this clonotype. V usage is TRBV5-1 and J usage is TRBJ2-7; 8 bases match TRBD2. CDR1 is SGHRS and CDR2 is YFSETQ in the germline V gene. V was clipped by 0 bases and J by 0 bases; unmatched bases: 11. The CDR3 contains 18 residues. The CDR3, as DNA: TGCGCCAGCAGCTTGGCCCCTATCGGGGGGGGGCACTCCTACGAGCAGTACTTC. This encodes CASSLAPIGGGHSYEQYF.

This clonotype showed up many times. V usage is TRBV10-3 and J usage is TRBJ2-5; perhaps TRBD1 as D (6 bases). V lost 3 bases and J 2 bases, leaving 16 bases between the germline ends. Germline V gene lookup returns CDR1 ENHRY and CDR2 SYGVKD. The CDR3 is made up of 16 amino acids. The CDR3 loop reads CAISEFLGTTQETQYF. As DNA, the CDR3 is TGTGCCATCAGTGAATTTTTGGGGACAACTCAAGAGACCCAGTACTTC.

This clonotype was seen repeatedly, ten times or more. The V and J genes are TRBV27 and TRBJ2-1; weak D call: TRBD2 (6 bases). V was clipped by 4 bases and J by 9 bases, with 16 bases between them. From germline, CDR1 is MNHEY and CDR2 SMNVEV (reference sequence). The CDR3 has 14 residues. The CDR3 nucleotides read TGTGCCAGCAGTTATTTACTAGCCTCCCCTGAGCAGTTCTTC. Translation: CASSYLLASPEQFF.

Ten or more counts support this clonotype. The chain has TRBV29-1 and TRBJ2-1; weak D call: TRBD2 (5 bases). V lost 8 bases, J lost 0 bases, and 11 bases lay in between. Per germline, CDR1 SQVTM and CDR2 ANQGSEA. There are 13 residues in the CDR3. The CDR3 spells CSSAGYSYNEQFF. The CDR3 DNA follows: TGCAGCTCTGCGGGCTACTCCTACAATGAGCAGTTCTTC.

In regard to this clonotype: Just one base apart from a much larger clone, this may be a read error. The chain uses TRBV7-7 and TRBJ2-1; the match to TRBD2 covers 10 bases. J was trimmed by 7 bases and V by 4 bases; bases with no gene match: 7. The CDR3 runs 15 residues. CDR1 and CDR2 (germline): SSHAT, FNYEAQ (reference sequence). CDR3 nucleotide sequence: TGTGCCAGCAGCTCTAGCGGGGGCCCTGGAAATGAGCAGTTCTTC. Amino acid sequence: CASSSSGGPGNEQFF.

This clonotype was seen ten or more times. V gene TRBV7-2 combines with J gene TRBJ2-7; D is uncertain. V was pared by 3 bases and J by 3 bases, with 3 bases between. The germline CDR1 and CDR2 sequences are SGHTA and FQGNSA. CDR3 length equals 11 residues. The CDR3 spells CASSFHYEQYF. DNA of the CDR3: TGTGCCAGCAGCTTCCACTACGAGCAGTACTTC. The variable domain in full, completed from reference TRBV7-2 and TRBJ2-7, reads GAGVSQSPSNKVTEKGKDVELRCDPISGHTALYWYRQSLGQGLEFLIYFQGNSAPDKSGLPSDRFSAERTGGSVSTLTIQRTQQEDSAVYLCASSFHYEQYFGPGTRLTVT.

This clonotype was picked up many times. The chain joins TRBV29-1 to TRBJ2-5; no firm D call. Trimming took off 0 bases at V and 7 bases at J, with 12 bases between the two ends. Per germline, CDR1 SQVTM and CDR2 ANQGSEA. The CDR3 covers 13 residues. The CDR3 region has the DNA TGCAGCGTTGAAGATCGGTACCTGGGGACCCAGTACTTC. This sequence encodes CSVEDRYLGTQYF.

This clonotype showed up just a few times. The CDR3 region has the DNA TGTGCCAGTAGTATAAAAGGGGCAGCCAACACTGAAGCTTTCTTT. Amino acids: CASSIKGAANTEAFF. J is TRBJ1-1 and V is TRBV19; a possible D gene is TRBD1 (5 bases). V was shortened by 2 bases and J by 2 bases, with 12 bases between the two germline ends. The CDR3 has 15 amino acids. Per the germline V gene, CDR1 is LNHDA and CDR2 is SQIVND (reference sequence).

In this sample, this clonotype turned up many times. This CDR3 is CASSSDANTGELFF. The CDR3 DNA sequence: TGTGCCAGCAGCTCGGACGCGAACACCGGGGAGCTGTTTTTT. The chain has TRBV7-6 and TRBJ2-2; D remains unclear. Trimming cost V 4 bases and J 0 bases, with 6 bases left between them. This CDR3 is 14 amino acids long. CDR1 and CDR2 (germline): SGHVS, FNYEAQ.

This clonotype occurred a few times. V gene TRBV20-1 combines with J gene TRBJ1-5; 7 nucleotides agree with TRBD1. Germline V gives CDR1 DFQATT, CDR2 SNEGSKA (reference sequence). The V gene end was trimmed by 4 bases and the J gene end by 5 bases; junction bases not matched to a gene: 5. The CDR3 length is 13 residues. The CDR3 protein is CSAKGTVDQPQHF. The CDR3 bases are TGCAGTGCTAAAGGGACAGTAGATCAGCCCCAGCATTTT.

There are many counts of this clonotype. The chain carries TRBV4-3 and TRBJ2-7, with D maybe TRBD1 (5 bases). The CDR3 spans 16 residues. V gave up 4 bases and J gave up 0 bases, with 16 bases separating them. Looked up from germline, CDR1 is LGHNA and CDR2 is YSLEER. The CDR3 region is CASSPEFGRDSYEQYF. The CDR3 DNA follows: TGCGCCAGCAGCCCGGAGTTCGGCAGGGACTCCTACGAGCAGTACTTC.

This clonotype was counted at least ten times. The V gene is TRBV9, the J gene TRBJ2-1, with 8 bases identical to TRBD2. Germline CDR1 SGDLS, CDR2 YYNGEE. V lost 3 bases, J lost 1 base, and 6 bases stayed unmatched. The CDR3 length is 16 residues. This CDR3 is CASSGSGADSYNEQFF. The CDR3 DNA follows: TGTGCCAGCAGCGGTAGCGGGGCAGATTCCTACAATGAGCAGTTCTTC.

This clonotype occurred many times. The V call is TRBV28, the J call TRBJ1-5; D gene ambiguous. Germline-derived CDR1 and CDR2 are MDHEN and SYDVKM. The CDR3 runs to 15 residues. Trimming cost V 5 bases and J 0 bases, with 11 bases left between them. In nucleotides, the CDR3 is TGTGCCAGCAGTCTGACGGGGTATAGCAATCAGCCCCAGCATTTT. It encodes CASSLTGYSNQPQHF. The full variable domain, in which reference TRBV28 and TRBJ1-5 provide the parts outside the CDR3, is DVKVTQSSRYLVKRTGEKVFLECVQDMDHENMFWYRQDPGLGLRLIYFSYDVKMKEKGDIPEGYSVSREKKERFSLILESASTNQTSMYLCASSLTGYSNQPQHFGDGTRLSIL.

The rearrangement joins TRBV12-3 or TRBV12-4 to TRBJ2-1, with D possibly TRBD2 on 5 matching bases. The CDR3 totals 14 residues. The V end was cut by 3 bases, the J end by 2 bases, with 8 bases between. CDR3 in amino acids: CASSFIGAYNEQFF. CDR3 sequence (DNA): TGTGCCAGCAGTTTTATCGGGGCCTACAATGAGCAGTTCTTC.